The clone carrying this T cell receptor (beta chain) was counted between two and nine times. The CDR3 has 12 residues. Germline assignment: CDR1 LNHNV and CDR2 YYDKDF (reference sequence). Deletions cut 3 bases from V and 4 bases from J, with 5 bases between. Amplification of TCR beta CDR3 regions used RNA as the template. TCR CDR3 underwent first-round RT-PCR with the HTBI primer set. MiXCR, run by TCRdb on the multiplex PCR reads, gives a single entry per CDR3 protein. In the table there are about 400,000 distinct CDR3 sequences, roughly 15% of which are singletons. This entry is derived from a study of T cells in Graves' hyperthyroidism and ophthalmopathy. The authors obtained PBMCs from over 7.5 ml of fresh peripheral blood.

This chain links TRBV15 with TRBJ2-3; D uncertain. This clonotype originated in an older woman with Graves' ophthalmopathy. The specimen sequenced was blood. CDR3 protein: CATSSRADTQYF. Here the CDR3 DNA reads TGTGCCACCAGCAGCCGAGCAGATACGCAGTATTTT.